This entry is about one T cell receptor (beta chain). Its cognate antigen is unknown. PCR amplification relied on 60 Vbeta primers (plus 13 Jbeta primers). Sequenced by immunoSEQ multiplex PCR; TCRdb stores in-frame clones only, minus some. The data contain 120,000 to 150,000 clones, around 70% of them singletons. This sample is drawn from a study of cytomegalovirus exposure and HLA in healthy donors. Study-level background: An early release of data contained approximately 80 million unique TCRs, which came from HLA-typed donors. Overall study results and limits: The authors reported that TCR beta sequences could predict HLA-A and HLA-B alleles. These predictions were accurate for most subjects in the first cohort. Presence/absence analyses supposed approximately even sequencing depth among donors.

Sequenced: PBMCs. This clonotype originated in a man aged 40-50 years in good health and CMV-seronegative.

CDR3 residues: CAWLKGLASTDTQYF. As DNA, the CDR3 is TGTGCCTGGTTGAAAGGACTAGCCAGCACAGATACGCAGTATTTT. The rearrangement uses TRBV30 and TRBJ2-3, with 8 bases fitting TRBD2. The CDR3 consists of 15 residues. Trimming removed 5 bases from V and 0 bases from J; junction bases left unmatched: 7. Germline CDR1 GTSNPN, CDR2 SVGIG (reference sequence).